These T cell receptor beta chains were read from a single sample in a study of T-cell memory formation after mild COVID-19. TCRdb fed the 5' RACE reads into MiXCR, producing one record per CDR3 protein. The table lists hundreds of thousands of distinct CDR3 sequences, about 20% of them singletons. Sequenced sample: PBMCs or a T cell subset sorted from them (not recorded which). These receptors were obtained from an adult woman who had mild COVID-19 (a few samples of this study predate the infection). Cell type and time point are not known. CDR3s include the opening cysteine and the closing phenylalanine or tryptophan. Each record gives: D gene, V gene, J gene, clone size, CDR3 protein, CDR3 DNA. D genes are given only for firm matches. The size of a clone is reported for some rows only, either as once, few or many, or as a class for expanded clones.

.	TRBV21-1	TRBJ2-2	.	CASSSGEGDTGELFF	TGTGCCAGCAGCAGCGGGGAGGGGGACACCGGGGAGCTGTTTTTT
.	TRBV27	TRBJ1-5	few	CASSSVGQPQHF	TGTGCCAGCAGTTCAGTGGGACAGCCCCAGCATTTT
TRBD1	TRBV6-5	TRBJ2-3	.	CASIYLGQGWDTQYF	TGTGCCAGCATTTACCTGGGACAGGGGTGGGATACGCAGTATTTT
.	TRBV14	TRBJ2-1	.	CASSHLQGQGGDEQFF	TGTGCCAGCAGCCACCTTCAGGGGCAGGGTGGGGATGAGCAGTTCTTC
TRBD1	TRBV7-8	TRBJ2-2	.	CASSLGQGGSTGELFF	TGTGCCAGCAGCTTAGGACAGGGGGGTTCCACCGGGGAGCTGTTTTTT
TRBD2	TRBV20-1	TRBJ2-7	few	CSATSGRADEQYF	TGCAGTGCTACTAGCGGGAGGGCCGACGAGCAGTACTTC
TRBD1	TRBV5-1	TRBJ1-2	many	CASSLGQGNYGYTF	TGCGCCAGCAGCTTGGGACAGGGGAACTATGGCTACACCTTC
.	TRBV7-8	TRBJ2-2	few	CASSLDAGVTTGELFF	TGTGCCAGCAGCTTAGATGCAGGGGTCACCACCGGGGAGCTGTTTTTT
TRBD2	TRBV4-1	TRBJ2-7	.	CASSHGGDYEQYF	TGCGCCAGCAGCCACGGGGGGGACTACGAGCAGTACTTC
TRBD2	TRBV13	TRBJ2-7	.	CASSLRLAGVSNFEQYF	TGTGCCAGCAGCTTACGACTAGCGGGAGTTTCTAACTTCGAGCAGTACTTC
.	TRBV2	TRBJ2-5	.	CATTWGEMETQYF	TGTGCCACCACATGGGGGGAGATGGAGACCCAGTACTTC
TRBD1	TRBV7-2	TRBJ2-5	few	CASSTIPGTGGTQYF	TGTGCCAGCAGCACTATTCCCGGGACAGGGGGGACCCAGTACTTC
TRBD1	TRBV29-1	TRBJ1-1	.	CSAKNRDRGAFF	TGCAGCGCAAAAAACCGGGACAGGGGAGCTTTCTTT
TRBD2	TRBV2	TRBJ2-7	few	CASSEERGPVYEQYF	TGTGCCAGCAGTGAAGAGCGGGGCCCAGTCTACGAGCAGTACTTC
.	TRBV2	TRBJ2-7	.	CASFPRDRSPYEQYF	TGTGCCAGCTTCCCCCGCGACAGGTCCCCCTACGAGCAGTACTTC
.	TRBV7-2	TRBJ2-5	.	CASSLWRETQYF	TGTGCCAGCAGCTTGTGGAGGGAGACCCAGTACTTC
.	TRBV20-1	TRBJ1-2	few	CSARDLQGLYGYTF	TGCAGTGCTAGAGATTTACAGGGCCTCTATGGCTACACCTTC
TRBD1	TRBV3-1	TRBJ2-7	.	CASSRLGQGPYEQYF	TGTGCCAGCAGCCGGCTGGGACAGGGCCCCTACGAGCAGTACTTC
.	TRBV25-1	TRBJ1-4	few	CASSEFDSPNEKLFF	TGTGCCAGCAGTGAATTCGACAGCCCAAATGAAAAACTGTTTTTT
.	TRBV2	TRBJ1-5	few	CASSGTPREQPQHF	TGTGCCAGCAGTGGGACCCCACGGGAGCAGCCCCAGCATTTT
TRBD2	TRBV7-8	TRBJ2-5	.	CASSKERGVQETQYF	TGTGCCAGCAGCAAAGAGCGGGGGGTACAAGAGACCCAGTACTTC
.	TRBV25-1	TRBJ1-5	.	CASNTTGYSNQPQHF	TGTGCCAGTAATACGACAGGTTATAGCAATCAGCCCCAGCATTTT
.	TRBV7-9	TRBJ1-2	.	CASSLVVGLDYGYTF	TGTGCCAGCAGCTTAGTAGTGGGGTTGGACTATGGCTACACCTTC
.	TRBV7-6	TRBJ1-4	.	CASSQVPEKLFF	TGTGCCAGCAGCCAGGTCCCAGAAAAACTGTTTTTT
.	TRBV7-9	TRBJ2-3	once	CASSPGGENTQYF	TGTGCCAGCAGCCCAGGGGGGGAAAATACGCAGTATTTT
.	TRBV12-3/TRBV12-4	TRBJ2-7	.	CASTYRQGGRYEQYF	TGTGCCAGCACTTACCGACAGGGAGGACGCTACGAGCAGTACTTC
TRBD1	TRBV2	TRBJ1-1	.	CASSEGQGATEAFF	TGTGCCAGCAGTGAAGGGCAGGGGGCGACTGAAGCTTTCTTT
.	TRBV12-3/TRBV12-4	TRBJ1-3	.	CASSLSSGSGNTIYF	TGTGCCAGCAGTTTATCGTCGGGTTCTGGAAACACCATATATTTT
.	TRBV29-1	TRBJ2-6	few	CSVVGVSGANVLTF	TGCAGCGTTGTTGGGGTCTCTGGGGCCAACGTCCTGACTTTC
TRBD2	TRBV7-8	TRBJ2-1	many	CASSPPTSGRAQKQFF	TGTGCCAGCAGCCCCCCGACTAGCGGGAGGGCGCAGAAGCAGTTCTTC
.	TRBV6-2/TRBV6-3	TRBJ2-7	once	CASSYLGGTYEQYF	TGTGCCAGCAGTTACCTGGGCGGTACCTACGAGCAGTACTTC
TRBD1	TRBV25-1	TRBJ1-6	few	CASSTDRGNSPLHF	TGTGCCAGCAGTACCGACAGGGGGAATTCACCCCTCCACTTT
.	TRBV15	TRBJ2-1	.	CATSRARGRAGNEQFF	TGTGCCACCAGCAGAGCAAGGGGGAGGGCCGGAAATGAGCAGTTCTTC
.	TRBV12-3/TRBV12-4	TRBJ1-1	.	CASSLFEGGRVFF	TGTGCCAGCAGTTTATTTGAGGGGGGGCGAGTTTTCTTT
.	TRBV7-9	TRBJ2-1	.	CASRAGQNEQFF	TGTGCCAGCAGGGCAGGGCAGAATGAGCAGTTCTTC
TRBD1	TRBV7-9	TRBJ1-2	once	CASSQRDREGTNYGYTF	TGTGCCAGCAGCCAAAGAGACAGGGAGGGAACAAACTATGGCTACACCTTC
TRBD1	TRBV5-5	TRBJ2-7	.	CASSLVTGAEYEQYF	TGTGCCAGCAGCTTGGTGACAGGGGCGGAATACGAGCAGTACTTC
TRBD2	TRBV6-2/TRBV6-3	TRBJ2-4	.	CASTSERGWGENIQYF	TGTGCCAGCACCTCCGAGCGGGGGTGGGGGGAAAACATTCAGTACTTC
TRBD2	TRBV7-9	TRBJ2-1	few	CASSLAPLAGGPVSNEQFF	TGTGCCAGCAGCTTAGCGCCTCTAGCGGGAGGGCCCGTTTCCAATGAGCAGTTCTTC
TRBD1	TRBV5-4	TRBJ2-7	few	CASSSTGGRYEQYF	TGTGCCAGCAGCTCAACAGGGGGCAGGTACGAGCAGTACTTC
.	TRBV12-3/TRBV12-4	TRBJ2-1	.	CASSPRGTALDYNEQFF	TGTGCCAGCAGCCCTCGGGGGACAGCATTAGACTACAATGAGCAGTTCTTC
TRBD2	TRBV7-6	TRBJ2-5	.	CASSLGLAMETQYF	TGTGCCAGCAGCTTAGGACTAGCTATGGAGACCCAGTACTTC
TRBD2	TRBV19	TRBJ2-1	.	CASSISGSGYNEQFF	TGTGCCAGTAGTATAAGCGGGAGTGGTTACAATGAGCAGTTCTTC
.	TRBV5-1	TRBJ2-1	.	CASSWAPGQLNEQFF	TGCGCCAGCAGCTGGGCCCCGGGACAACTCAATGAGCAGTTCTTC
.	TRBV4-2	TRBJ2-7	many	CASSQDGTPAYEQYF	TGTGCCAGCAGCCAAGATGGGACTCCCGCCTACGAGCAGTACTTC
.	TRBV13	TRBJ1-2	few	CASSLQTENYGYTF	TGTGCCAGCAGCCTCCAGACAGAGAACTATGGCTACACCTTC
.	TRBV29-1	TRBJ2-3	.	CSVLSGGGTDTQYF	TGCAGCGTCCTCTCAGGGGGGGGCACAGATACGCAGTATTTT
.	TRBV11-2	TRBJ1-1	.	CASSRIYTEAFF	TGTGCCAGCAGCCGTATATACACTGAAGCTTTCTTT
.	TRBV1	TRBJ2-7	.	CTSSGSPYEQYF	TGCACCAGCAGCGGATCACCCTACGAGCAGTACTTC
TRBD1	TRBV2	TRBJ2-1	few	CASRGDRGQYNEQFF	TGTGCCAGCAGGGGGGACAGGGGGCAGTACAATGAGCAGTTCTTC
.	TRBV5-6	TRBJ2-3	few	CASLTGNGADTQYF	TGTGCCAGCCTTACCGGGAATGGAGCAGATACGCAGTATTTT
.	TRBV19	TRBJ1-1	few	CASSIGWRTEAFF	TGTGCCAGTAGTATAGGATGGCGGACTGAAGCTTTCTTT
.	TRBV6-5	TRBJ2-3	many	CASSYRGDTQYF	TGTGCCAGCAGTTACAGGGGAGATACGCAGTATTTT
.	TRBV3-1	TRBJ1-2	few	CASTITGGNRDPTF	TGTGCCAGCACCATCACCGGGGGGAATCGGGATCCGACCTTC
.	TRBV29-1	TRBJ2-3	.	CSVAGVVTDTQYF	TGCAGCGTTGCGGGGGTGGTGACAGATACGCAGTATTTT
.	TRBV6-5	TRBJ1-2	few	CASSTAPGSYGYTF	TGTGCCAGCAGTACCGCCCCAGGGTCCTATGGCTACACCTTC
TRBD2	TRBV7-2	TRBJ2-1	once	CASSSQIGAGAYNEQFF	TGTGCCAGCAGCTCCCAGATCGGTGCGGGAGCATACAATGAGCAGTTCTTC
.	TRBV6-5	TRBJ2-1	few	CASSDRQLRSNEQFF	TGTGCCAGCAGTGACCGACAGTTGAGGAGCAATGAGCAGTTCTTC
TRBD2	TRBV29-1	TRBJ2-1	.	CSVDSVLAGAYNEQFF	TGCAGCGTTGACTCAGTACTAGCGGGAGCCTACAATGAGCAGTTCTTC